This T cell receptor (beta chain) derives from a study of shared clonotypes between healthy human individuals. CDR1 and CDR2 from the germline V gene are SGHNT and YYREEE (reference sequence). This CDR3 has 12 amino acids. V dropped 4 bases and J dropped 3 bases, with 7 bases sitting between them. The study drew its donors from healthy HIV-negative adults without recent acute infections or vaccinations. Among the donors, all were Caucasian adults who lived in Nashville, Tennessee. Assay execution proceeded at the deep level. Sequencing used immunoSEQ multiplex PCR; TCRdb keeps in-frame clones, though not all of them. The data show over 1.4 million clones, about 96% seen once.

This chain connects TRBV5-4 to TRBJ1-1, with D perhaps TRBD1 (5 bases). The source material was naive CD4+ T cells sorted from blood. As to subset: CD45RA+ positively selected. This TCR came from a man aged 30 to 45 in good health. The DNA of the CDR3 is TGTGCCAGCAGCCTCAGGGACACTGAAGCTTTCTTT. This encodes CASSLRDTEAFF.